The clone carrying this TCR beta chain was seen ten or more times. Its target is not known. Individual cDNA molecules had unique molecular identifiers attached to them by the library. TCRdb re-analysed the RACE reads in MiXCR, keeping a single row per CDR3 protein. The data show 130,000 or so distinct CDR3 sequences, with 8.5% to 9.5% seen just once and about 1.8% held by the top ten. The time point here: healthy volunteer bleed at 2 weeks. Before extraction, the whole blood was not fractionated, and total RNA was taken from it. These data originate in a study of human T cells and chemical hapten exposure. Study-level information: From small differences in pooled library volume came most of the variation in per-sample TCR yields.

Whole-study results and caveats: DPC sensitization did not alter TCRs above 1 in 1000 frequency.

The sample consisted of whole blood. The origin of this receptor is a male donor in good health. Some clones in this sample may be carry-over from other donors' samples.

For the CDR3, the DNA is TGCGCCAGCAGCCAAGAAATGTCCTACGAGCAGTACTTC. It is translated as CASSQEMSYEQYF. This chain uses TRBV4-1 with TRBJ2-7; D is ambiguous. Trimming removed 0 bases from V and 1 base from J, with 4 bases in between. CDR1 MGHRA and CDR2 YSYEKL come from the germline V gene. CDR3 length: 13 amino acids.